This TCR beta chain was observed in a study of PD-L1 blockade in urothelial cancer. CDR1 and CDR2 (germline): SGHRS, YFSETQ. This CDR3 is 15 amino acids long. Trimming removed 0 bases at V and 5 bases at J, with 11 bases between. Each PCR had synthetic TCR analog templates added to it as a spike-in. TCRdb keeps only in-frame clones here, not all; method: immunoSEQ multiplex PCR. The table lists more than 45,000 clones, approximately 83% of them singletons, with 10% in the top ten. Specified time point: peripheral blood 6 weeks after treatment start. The receptor comes from a man in his sixties with urothelial cancer. The chain carries TRBV5-1 and TRBJ2-2; D gene ambiguous. The sequencing used PBMCs, collected around atezolizumab (anti-PD-L1) treatment. CDR3 sequence: CASSLDRVRTGELFF. CDR3 nucleotide sequence: TGCGCCAGCAGCTTGGACCGGGTCCGGACCGGGGAGCTGTTTTTT.